This TCR beta chain was documented in a study of regulatory T cells in long-lasting Graves disease. Trimming took 5 bases from V and 7 from J, leaving 15 bases between them. This CDR3 contains 14 residues. Germline assignment: CDR1 MNHNS and CDR2 SASEGT. The time point here: newly diagnosed GD, antithyroid drugs for less than 3 months. PBMCs provided the RNA from which the TCR library was made. This clonotype was observed at least ten times. Arm-PCR of CDR3 regions and iRepertoire HTBI primers were used to build TCR beta libraries. TCRdb itself ran the multiplex PCR reads through MiXCR, one entry per CDR3 protein. The sample shows approximately 390,000 distinct CDR3 sequences, about 16% of them seen only once. These records were also assigned to another study, of T cells in Graves' hyperthyroidism and ophthalmopathy. According to that study: With the HTBI primer set, the TCR CDR3 went through a first round of RT-PCR.

This sequence was found in a woman aged 18-30 years with Graves disease. The specimen was peripheral blood mononuclear cells (PBMCs), collected at new diagnosis, from a patient treated with antithyroid drugs. The rearrangement uses TRBV6-1 and TRBJ1-5; D is unresolved. The CDR3 region has the DNA TGTGCCAGCAGTAACCCAAACCATGCCCAGCCCCAGCATTTT. Protein product: CASSNPNHAQPQHF.